This T cell receptor (beta chain) was profiled in a study of blood T cell repertoires in COVID-19. The V end was cut by 0 bases, the J end by 0 bases, with 10 bases between. Germline CDR1 LGHNA, CDR2 YSLEER. CDR3 length equals 16 residues. Method: immunoSEQ multiplex PCR; TCRdb's copy keeps in-frame clones and lacks some. The table includes more than 200,000 clones, 86% detected once. The sequenced sample consisted of peripheral blood. The clonotype comes from a man aged 25 to 40 with active or convalescent COVID-19. The rearrangement uses TRBV4-3 and TRBJ2-3, with D maybe TRBD1 (5 bases). The CDR3 DNA is TGCGCCAGCAGCCAAGATGTGGGGCCTAGCACAGATACGCAGTATTTT. Translated: CASSQDVGPSTDTQYF.